This TCR beta chain stems from a study of siplizumab effects on memory and regulatory T cells. The CDR3 runs 14 residues. V was shortened by 3 bases and J by 0 bases, with 9 bases between the two germline ends. Per germline, CDR1 LNHDA and CDR2 SQIVND (reference sequence). Only one count was recorded for this clone. Assay: immunoSEQ multiplex PCR; the TCRdb copy retains only in-frame clones and omits some. There are about 120,000 clones in the sample; just under 95% occur only once, and over 0.15% lies in the top ten. The material sequenced was non-Treg CD4+ T cells sorted from blood. This TCR was sampled from a human donor in good health. V and J are TRBV19 and TRBJ2-7, with D perhaps TRBD2 (6 bases). CDR3 bases: TGTGCCAGTAGTATCCCGGGGGTCTCCTACGAGCAGTACTTC. Its protein is CASSIPGVSYEQYF. Using reference TRBV19 and TRBJ2-7 for the parts outside the CDR3, the full variable domain is DGGITQSPKYLFRKEGQNVTLSCEQNLNHDAMYWYRQDPGQGLRLIYYSQIVNDFQKGDIAEGYSVSREKKESFPLTVTSAQKNPTAFYLCASSIPGVSYEQYFGPGTRLTVT.